Sequencing of this TCR beta chain was carried out in a study of blood T cell repertoires in COVID-19. The junction had 10 bases not matched to a gene; V was cut back by 5 bases and J by 7 bases. The CDR3 is 14 amino acids. Germline CDR1 is LNHDA and CDR2 is SQIVND (reference sequence). Here immunoSEQ multiplex PCR was the method, and the copy in TCRdb shows in-frame clones only, minus some. The repertoire holds around 260,000 clones, with 83% as singletons. This TCR was sampled from a woman in her forties or fifties who had recovered from COVID-19. This chain uses TRBV19 with TRBJ2-5; 7 nucleotides align to TRBD1. Sequencing used peripheral blood. This chain's CDR3 is CASSAGTDLTTQYF. The CDR3 DNA follows: TGTGCCAGTAGTGCCGGGACAGACCTTACGACCCAGTACTTC.